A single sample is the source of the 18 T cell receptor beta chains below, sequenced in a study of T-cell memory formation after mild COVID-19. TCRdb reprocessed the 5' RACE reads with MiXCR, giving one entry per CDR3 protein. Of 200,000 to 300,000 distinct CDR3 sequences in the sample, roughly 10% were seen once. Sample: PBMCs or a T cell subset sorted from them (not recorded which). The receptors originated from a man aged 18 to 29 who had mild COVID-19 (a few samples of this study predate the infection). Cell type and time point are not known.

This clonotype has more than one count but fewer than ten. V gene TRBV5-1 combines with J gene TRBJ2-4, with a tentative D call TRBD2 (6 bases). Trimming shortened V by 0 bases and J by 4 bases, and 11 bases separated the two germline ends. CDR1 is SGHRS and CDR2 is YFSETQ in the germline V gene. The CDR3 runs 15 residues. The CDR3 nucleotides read TGCGCCAGCAGCTTGGGGGACTTAATAAAAAACATTCAGTACTTC. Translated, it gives CASSLGDLIKNIQYF.

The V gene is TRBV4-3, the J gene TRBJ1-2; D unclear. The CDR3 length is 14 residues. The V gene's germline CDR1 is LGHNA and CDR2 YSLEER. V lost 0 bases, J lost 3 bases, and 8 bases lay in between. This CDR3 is CASSQENVDYGYTF. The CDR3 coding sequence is TGCGCCAGCAGCCAAGAGAATGTGGACTATGGCTACACCTTC.

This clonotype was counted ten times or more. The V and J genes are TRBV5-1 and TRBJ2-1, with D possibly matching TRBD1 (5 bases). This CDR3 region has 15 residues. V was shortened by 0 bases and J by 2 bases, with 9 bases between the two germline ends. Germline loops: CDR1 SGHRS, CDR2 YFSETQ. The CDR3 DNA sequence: TGCGCCAGCAGCTTGGGGCAGGGTCCCTACAATGAGCAGTTCTTC. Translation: CASSLGQGPYNEQFF.

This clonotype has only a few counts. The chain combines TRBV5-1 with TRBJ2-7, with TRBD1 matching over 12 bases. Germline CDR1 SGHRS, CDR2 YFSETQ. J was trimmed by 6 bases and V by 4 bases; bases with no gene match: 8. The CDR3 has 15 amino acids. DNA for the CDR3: TGCGCCAGCAGCCAGGGGACAGGGGGCTCGGGCGAGCAGTACTTC. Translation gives CASSQGTGGSGEQYF.

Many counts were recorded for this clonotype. Written as DNA, the CDR3 is TGTGCCAGCAGCACAGGGGGCTTGGAAACTGAAGCTTTCTTT. Translating it yields CASSTGGLETEAFF. The chain employs TRBV7-9 and TRBJ1-1; 9 bases are shared with TRBD1. The CDR3 contains 14 residues. From germline, CDR1 is SEHNR and CDR2 FQNEAQ (reference sequence). Trimming at V came to 5 bases and at J to 5 bases, leaving 6 bases not matched to a gene.

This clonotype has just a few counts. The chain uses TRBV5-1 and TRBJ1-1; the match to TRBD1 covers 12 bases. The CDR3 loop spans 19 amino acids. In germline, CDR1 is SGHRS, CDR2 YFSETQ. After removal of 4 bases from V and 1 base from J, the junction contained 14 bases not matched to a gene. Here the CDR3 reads CASSKRPGQGAFRNTEAFF. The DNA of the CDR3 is TGCGCCAGCAGCAAAAGACCGGGACAGGGGGCATTCAGGAACACTGAAGCTTTCTTT.

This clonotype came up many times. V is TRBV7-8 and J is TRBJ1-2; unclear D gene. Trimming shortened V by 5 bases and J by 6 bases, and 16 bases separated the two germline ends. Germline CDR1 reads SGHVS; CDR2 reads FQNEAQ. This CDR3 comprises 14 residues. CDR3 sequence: CASSPKWETNGYTF. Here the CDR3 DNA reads TGTGCCAGCAGCCCCAAGTGGGAGACAAATGGCTACACCTTC.

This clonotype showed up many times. In DNA form, the CDR3 reads TGTGCCAGCAGCCGGGACAGAGAGACCCAGTACTTC. This gives the protein CASSRDRETQYF. The V gene is TRBV11-1, the J gene TRBJ2-5, with 7 bases aligning to TRBD1. The length of the CDR3 is 12 residues. The V gene end was trimmed by 5 bases and the J gene end by 4 bases; junction bases not matched to a gene: 1. In germline, CDR1 is SGHAT, CDR2 FQDESV (reference sequence). Filled out from reference TRBV11-1 and TRBJ2-5, the complete variable domain reads EAEVAQSPRYKITEKSQAVAFWCDPISGHATLYWYRQILGQGPELLVQFQDESVVDDSQLPKDRFSAERLKGVDSTLKIQPAELGDSAMYLCASSRDRETQYFGPGTRLLVL.

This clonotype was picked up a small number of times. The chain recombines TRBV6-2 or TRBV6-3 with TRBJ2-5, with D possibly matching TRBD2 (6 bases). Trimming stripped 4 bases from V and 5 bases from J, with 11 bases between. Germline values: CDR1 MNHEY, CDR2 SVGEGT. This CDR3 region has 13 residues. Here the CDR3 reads CASSWGGVETQYF. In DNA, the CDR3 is TGTGCCAGCAGTTGGGGCGGGGTTGAGACCCAGTACTTC.

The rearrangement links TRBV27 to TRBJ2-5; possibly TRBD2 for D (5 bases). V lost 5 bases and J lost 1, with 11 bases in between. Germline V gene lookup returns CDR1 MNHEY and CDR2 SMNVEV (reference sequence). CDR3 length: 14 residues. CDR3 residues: CASSADYTQETQYF. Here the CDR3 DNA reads TGTGCCAGCAGTGCAGACTACACCCAAGAGACCCAGTACTTC.

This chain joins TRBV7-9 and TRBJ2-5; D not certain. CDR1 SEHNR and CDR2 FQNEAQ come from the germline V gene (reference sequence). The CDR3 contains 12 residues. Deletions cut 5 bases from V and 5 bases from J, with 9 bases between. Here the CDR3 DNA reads TGTGCCAGCAGCATTATGCGGGAGACCCAGTACTTC. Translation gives CASSIMRETQYF.

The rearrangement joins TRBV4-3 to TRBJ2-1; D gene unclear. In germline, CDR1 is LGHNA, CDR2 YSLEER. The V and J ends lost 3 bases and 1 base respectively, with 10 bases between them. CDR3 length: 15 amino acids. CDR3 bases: TGCGCCAGCAGCCAGGGGATGGCGTCCTACAATGAGCAGTTCTTC. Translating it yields CASSQGMASYNEQFF.

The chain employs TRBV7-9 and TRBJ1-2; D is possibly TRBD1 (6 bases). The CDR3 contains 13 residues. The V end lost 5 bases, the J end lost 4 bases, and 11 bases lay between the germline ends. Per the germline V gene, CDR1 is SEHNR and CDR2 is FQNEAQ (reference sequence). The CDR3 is CASSQKDSYGYTF. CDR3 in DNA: TGTGCCAGCAGCCAAAAGGACAGCTATGGCTACACCTTC.

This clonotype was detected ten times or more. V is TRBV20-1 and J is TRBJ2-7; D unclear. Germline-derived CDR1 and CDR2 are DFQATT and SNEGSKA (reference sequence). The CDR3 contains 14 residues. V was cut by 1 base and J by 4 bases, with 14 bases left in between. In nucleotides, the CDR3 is TGCAGTGCTAGAGGACCCGTAAATCGTTACGAGCAGTACTTC. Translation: CSARGPVNRYEQYF.

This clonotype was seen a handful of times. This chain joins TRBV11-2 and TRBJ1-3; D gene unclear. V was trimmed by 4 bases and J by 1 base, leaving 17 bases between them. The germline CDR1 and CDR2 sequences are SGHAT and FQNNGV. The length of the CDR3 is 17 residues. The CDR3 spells CASSSPIQMISGNTIYF. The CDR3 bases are TGTGCCAGCAGCTCGCCGATCCAGATGATTTCTGGAAACACCATATATTTT.

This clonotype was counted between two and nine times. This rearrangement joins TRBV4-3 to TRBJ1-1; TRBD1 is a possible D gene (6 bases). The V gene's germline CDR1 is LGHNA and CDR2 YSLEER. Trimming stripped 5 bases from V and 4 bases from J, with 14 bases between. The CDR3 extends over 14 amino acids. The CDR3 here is CASSAPGGGTEAFF. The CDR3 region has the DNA TGCGCCAGCAGCGCACCTGGAGGGGGCACTGAAGCTTTCTTT.

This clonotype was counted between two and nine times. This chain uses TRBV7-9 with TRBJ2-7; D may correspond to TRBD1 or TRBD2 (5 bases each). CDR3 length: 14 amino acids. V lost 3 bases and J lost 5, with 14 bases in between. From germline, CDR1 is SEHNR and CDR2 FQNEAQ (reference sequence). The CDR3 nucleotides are TGTGCCAGCAGCTTCTCACGGGACGGGGACGAGCAGTACGTC. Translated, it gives CASSFSRDGDEQYV.

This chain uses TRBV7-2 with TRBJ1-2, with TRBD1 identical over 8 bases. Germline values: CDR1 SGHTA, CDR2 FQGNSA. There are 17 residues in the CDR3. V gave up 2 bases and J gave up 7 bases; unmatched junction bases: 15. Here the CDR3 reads CASSLRQGSSIDRGYTF. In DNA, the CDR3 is TGTGCCAGCAGCTTACGACAGGGGTCGTCGATTGATCGTGGCTACACCTTC.